The T cell receptor beta chain under discussion was sequenced for a study of vaccination effects on CD4 cells after COVID-19 (dated by TCRdb to the early 2020s). For context, the study as a whole: In the ViraFEST assay, PBMC were stimulated with viral peptide pools, and TCR sequencing was then used to find antigen-specific CD4+ T cell clonotypes based on their expansion. In the study, cultures from other donors were sequenced using the Oncomine TCR Beta short-read assay on an Illumina iSeq 100. Post-vaccine samples across the study were collected a median of 72 days after the second dose, with a range of 14 to 241. Each well held under 2.5 million PBMC cultured in IMDM containing roughly 5% human AB serum, around 9.3 IU/ml IL-2 and gentamicin, along with about 9.3 ug/ml peptides. Altogether, approximately 10 COVID-19 convalescent patients and 4 SARS-CoV-2-naive healthy vaccine recipients made up the full study. SARS-CoV-2 spike-specific CD4+ TCR repertoires were compared before and after mRNA vaccination in COVID-19 convalescent patients and in infection-naive vaccine recipients. General study outcomes and caveats: Clones induced by infection and clones induced by vaccination both contracted markedly at late timepoints after vaccination, which fits with T cell responses waning over time. The study was limited by a small number of convalescent patients, and early post-infection timepoints were lacking. In healthy vaccine recipients, vaccine-induced clones were almost all SARS-CoV-2 mono-reactive, with only 1 of 255 cross-reactive with common cold coronaviruses.

The library was generated by the immunoSEQ multiplex PCR assay. DNA from the cultured and isolated CD4+ T cells underwent TCR beta CDR3 sequencing. Turning to the authors' computational methods: The analysis removed non-productive TCR sequences, trimmed reads to the CDR3 region, and retained only CDR3s that were 7 or more amino acids long. Antigen-specific clonotypes were identified using the MANAFEST web app by comparison of expansion in peptide wells against reference cultures. To be called positive, a clone needed expansion at FDR<0.05 compared with the reference and with all other wells, an odds ratio greater than 5, and a frequency greater than 0.1% in two replicate wells. A clonotype was called cross-reactive if it was significantly expanded both in SARS-CoV-2 spike wells and in at least one common cold coronavirus spike condition. Using the stringdist R package, CDR3 similarity was measured by Levenshtein distance, and unrooted trees were constructed with ape in R 3.6.1. TCRdb obtained this table from immuneACCESS and retained in-frame rearrangements with V and J assigned. These tables miss some clones; where compared with another copy, unresolved V genes account for less than half of the shortfall, and the remainder is unexplained. From that table come the V and J calls and clone size; the DNA was used to work out D and trimming. The table for this sample lists 45,000 to 65,000 clones; about four fifths of them were counted only once. The ten top clones hold about 4.5% of the sample.

This clone occurred a few times. What this receptor recognizes is not known. No base qualities exist here, and no much larger clone lies one base off it. After more than nine days of culture, CD4+ T cells were isolated with the EasySep CD4+ T cell isolation kit. Two doses of either the BNT162b2 or the mRNA-1273 mRNA SARS-CoV-2 vaccine were administered to participants. The absence of prior SARS-CoV-2 infection in healthy vaccine recipients was confirmed by negative nucleocapsid antibodies before and after vaccination. Half of the culture medium was replaced with fresh IL-2-containing medium on days 3 and 7. Each peptide stimulation condition was cultured in triplicate wells unless otherwise noted. PBMC were separated from whole blood using Ficoll-Paque Plus gradient centrifugation and were then either cryopreserved at -140C or used fresh. The QIAamp micro DNA kit was used to extract genomic DNA from the cultured CD4+ T cells.

The specimen was CD4+ T cells from PBMCs cultured without peptide, collected after COVID-19 vaccination. This clonotype was sampled from a human donor who received a COVID-19 vaccine.

DNA sequence: TGTGCCAGCAGCCCTCCCTCTGTTAACTATGGCTACACCTTC. Its coded protein is CASSPPSVNYGYTF. The chain joins TRBV11-2 to TRBJ1-2, with no D gene named confidently. The germline V gene sets CDR1 to SGHAT and CDR2 to FQNNGV. Including cysteine and phenylalanine, the CDR3 has 14 amino acids. CDR3 DNA only is kept here, 42 bases in frame from base 1. V loses 5 bases, J loses 1 base, and the germline ends lie 11 bases apart.